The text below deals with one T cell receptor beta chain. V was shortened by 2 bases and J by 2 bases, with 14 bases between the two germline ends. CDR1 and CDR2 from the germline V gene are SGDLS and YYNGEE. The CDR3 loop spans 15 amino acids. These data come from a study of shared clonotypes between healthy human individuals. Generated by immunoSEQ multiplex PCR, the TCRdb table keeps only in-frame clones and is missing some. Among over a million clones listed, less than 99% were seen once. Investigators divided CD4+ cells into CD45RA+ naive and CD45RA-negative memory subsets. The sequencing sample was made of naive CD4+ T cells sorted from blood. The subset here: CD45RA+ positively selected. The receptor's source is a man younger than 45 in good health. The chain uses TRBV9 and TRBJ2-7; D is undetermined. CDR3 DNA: TGTGCCAGCAGCGTGAGTGCGGTAGGGCCCTACGAGCAGTACTTC. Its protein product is CASSVSAVGPYEQYF.